What follows is one T cell receptor (beta chain) and its context. What it recognizes is unknown. This sample stems from a study of T cells in Graves' hyperthyroidism and ophthalmopathy. Study-wide results and limits: Among clonotypes expanded in thyroid above 0.001, most were also found in blood.

Using RNA transcripts as the source, TCR beta CDR3 regions were amplified. The HTBI set primed first-round TCR CDR3 RT-PCR. TCRdb independently ran MiXCR on the multiplex PCR reads; one entry per CDR3 protein. The data contain about 300,000 distinct CDR3 sequences, around 19% of them seen just once; the ten biggest clones take up about 40%. The V gene lost 0 bases and the J gene lost 0 bases, with 10 bases spanning the gap. Germline loops: CDR1 SGHRS, CDR2 YFSETQ. The CDR3 sequence is 16 residues long. The authors took PBMCs from 8.5 to 10 ml fresh peripheral blood. The clonotype was recovered from a man aged 50 to 59 with Graves' ophthalmopathy. Sequencing was carried out using blood. V and J are TRBV5-1 and TRBJ1-3; D may be TRBD1 (5 bases). CDR3 bases: TGCGCCAGCAGCTTGGTGCCTGGGACCTCTGGAAACACCATATATTTT. Translated: CASSLVPGTSGNTIYF.